The sequence of this T cell receptor beta chain was determined in a study of blood T cell repertoires in COVID-19. Original processing methods: Amplified reference gene primers provided the basis for estimating nucleated cell counts. Libraries were prepared by immunoSEQ multiplex PCR; TCRdb keeps only in-frame clonotypes and omits some of them. The D gene and trimming were derived from the DNA, and the V and J assignments and clone size from that table. The sample includes a few hundred thousand clones, about 90% of them seen just once. Among Cohort 3 donors, those recovered had two negative PCRs, clearance, or symptom resolution. CDR3 size: 14 residues. J lost 3 bases, V lost 2 bases, and 0 bases had no gene match. The germline V gene encodes CDR1 KGHSH and CDR2 LQKENI.

The sample taken for sequencing was PBMCs or T cells enriched from blood (not recorded which). This TCR derives from a young man who had recovered from COVID-19. The chain is built from TRBV18 and TRBJ2-7, with 11 positions matching TRBD2. The CDR3 nucleotides are TGTGCCAGCTCACCAGGGACTAGCGGCTACGAGCAGTACTTC. Residues: CASSPGTSGYEQYF.